The next 21 T cell receptor beta chains were all read from a single sample in a study of T cell responses to AZD1222 COVID-19 vaccine. Profiling relied on immunoSEQ multiplex PCR, and the TCRdb table lists in-frame clones only, not all of them. This table holds about 190,000 clones, around 89% found once. Sequenced here: peripheral blood, sampled on day 0 of AZD1222 vaccination. Receptors originate from an adult in good health.

The chain couples TRBV7-9 to TRBJ2-1; 7 bases line up with TRBD1. Trimming removed 6 bases from V and 4 bases from J; junction bases left unmatched: 6. The CDR3 covers 14 residues. Germline V gene data show CDR1 as SEHNR and CDR2 as FQNEAQ (reference sequence). The CDR3 protein is CASRVGQAYNEQFF. CDR3 in DNA: TGTGCCAGCAGGGTCGGACAGGCATACAATGAGCAGTTCTTC. Supplemented by reference TRBV7-9 and TRBJ2-1, the full variable domain reads DTGVSQNPRHKITKRGQNVTFRCDPISEHNRLYWYRQTLGQGPEFLTYFQNEAQLEKSRLLSDRFSAERPKGSFSTLEIQRTEQGDSAMYLCASRVGQAYNEQFFGPGTRLTVL.

V usage is TRBV6-5 and J usage is TRBJ2-5; TRBD2 is a possible D gene (6 bases). The CDR3 runs 15 residues. Looked up from germline, CDR1 is MNHEY and CDR2 is SVGAGI. The V end was cut by 2 bases, the J end by 3 bases, with 13 bases between. The CDR3 region has the DNA TGTGCCAGCAGTTACAGTTGGGACTCTAAAGAGACCCAGTACTTC. The encoded protein is CASSYSWDSKETQYF.

This rearrangement joins TRBV6-5 to TRBJ2-3, with D possibly matching TRBD1 (5 bases). CDR1 and CDR2 (germline): MNHEY, SVGAGI. This CDR3 spans 15 amino acids. V gave up 2 bases and J gave up 5 bases, with 14 bases separating them. The CDR3 DNA follows: TGTGCCAGCAGTTACGGGGCTGGGATTGGAGATACGCAGTATTTT. It translates to CASSYGAGIGDTQYF.

The J gene is TRBJ2-7, the V gene TRBV10-3, with a tentative D call TRBD1 (5 bases). Per germline, CDR1 ENHRY and CDR2 SYGVKD. The V end was cut by 5 bases, the J end by 7 bases, with 18 bases between. The CDR3 spans 14 residues. The CDR3 loop reads CAISSGQGPREQYV. The CDR3 nucleotides are TGTGCCATCAGTTCCGGCCAGGGCCCGAGGGAGCAGTACGTC.

The chain couples TRBV12-2 to TRBJ1-5; TRBD1, the table's D call, was not compared with the DNA. TRBV12-2 represents a pseudogene. This CDR3 has 15 residues. CDR3: CASRFRDRHNQPQHF. CDR3 coding DNA: TGTGCAAGTCGCTTCCGGGACAGACACAATCAGCCCCAGCATTTT.

J is TRBJ2-6 and V is TRBV4-2; a weak D match, TRBD1 (5 bases). CDR1 and CDR2 from the germline V gene are LGHNA and YNFKEQ. V was cut by 0 bases and J by 3 bases, with 18 bases left in between. This CDR3 is built from 19 residues. The CDR3 sequence: CASSQDIARVGYGANVLTF. For the CDR3, the DNA is TGTGCCAGCAGCCAAGATATCGCCAGGGTAGGTTATGGGGCCAACGTCCTGACTTTC.

This clone was seen only once. V and J are TRBV9 and TRBJ1-1, with TRBD1 identical over 10 bases. The CDR3 is 16 amino acids. CDR1 and CDR2 from the germline V gene are SGDLS and YYNGEE. V dropped 2 bases and J dropped 6; count of bases not matched to a gene: 10. The CDR3 spells CASSVLGSGQGAEAFF. The CDR3 DNA reads as TGTGCCAGCAGCGTCCTCGGTTCAGGACAGGGGGCTGAAGCTTTCTTT. Combining the CDR3 with reference TRBV9 and TRBJ1-1 gives the whole variable domain DSGVTQTPKHLITATGQRVTLRCSPRSGDLSVYWYQQSLDQGLQFLIQYYNGEERAKGNILERFSAQQFPDLHSELNLSSLELGDSALYFCASSVLGSGQGAEAFFGQGTRLTVV.

The chain carries TRBV19 and TRBJ1-2, with 8 positions matching TRBD1. Trimming took 2 bases from V and 4 from J; bases not matched to a gene: 9. The germline V gene encodes CDR1 LNHDA and CDR2 SQIVND (reference sequence). CDR3 length: 16 amino acids. CDR3 nucleotide sequence: TGTGCCAGTAGTATAACCTGGACAGGGCAAGGCTATGGCTACACCTTC. Translated: CASSITWTGQGYGYTF. The entire variable domain, with the rest obtained from reference TRBV19 and TRBJ1-2, is as follows: DGGITQSPKYLFRKEGQNVTLSCEQNLNHDAMYWYRQDPGQGLRLIYYSQIVNDFQKGDIAEGYSVSREKKESFPLTVTSAQKNPTAFYLCASSITWTGQGYGYTFGSGTRLTVV.

The chain couples TRBV7-9 to TRBJ1-1, with no clear D. Trimming stripped 3 bases from V and 8 bases from J, with 16 bases between. The CDR3 totals 14 residues. Germline CDR1 reads SEHNR; CDR2 reads FQNEAQ (reference sequence). CDR3 residues: CASSLGAQTSEAFF. DNA of the CDR3: TGTGCCAGCAGCTTGGGCGCACAGACTTCCGAAGCTTTCTTT. Full variable domain (outside the CDR3, taken from reference TRBV7-9 and TRBJ1-1): DTGVSQNPRHKITKRGQNVTFRCDPISEHNRLYWYRQTLGQGPEFLTYFQNEAQLEKSRLLSDRFSAERPKGSFSTLEIQRTEQGDSAMYLCASSLGAQTSEAFFGQGTRLTVV.

The V gene is TRBV7-2, the J gene TRBJ2-5, with D hard to call. Deletions cut 2 bases from V and 4 bases from J, with 8 bases between. Germline lookup yields CDR1 SGHTA and CDR2 FQGNSA. The CDR3 has 13 residues. The CDR3 coding sequence is TGTGCCAGCAGCTTAATGTCCGGAGAGACCCAGTACTTC. Translated: CASSLMSGETQYF.

The chain combines TRBV7-2 with TRBJ2-2; D gene ambiguous. Per the germline V gene, CDR1 is SGHTA and CDR2 is FQGNSA. This CDR3 spans 17 amino acids. Trimming left V 3 bases short and J 4 bases short, with 18 bases between. This CDR3 is CASSFRPPIIGTGELFF. CDR3 nucleotide sequence: TGTGCCAGCAGCTTCCGGCCCCCTATTATAGGCACCGGGGAGCTGTTTTTT.

The rearrangement uses TRBV11-3 and TRBJ2-3, with 10 bases that match TRBD2. The CDR3 is 16 amino acids. Germline V gives CDR1 SGHNT, CDR2 YENEEA. V lost 5 bases to trimming and J lost 2 bases; unmatched junction nucleotides: 7. The CDR3 sequence is CASSRQRGGSTDTQYF. In DNA, the CDR3 is TGTGCCAGCAGCAGACAGCGGGGGGGCTCCACAGATACGCAGTATTTT.

This rearrangement joins TRBV18 to TRBJ2-3, with 12 positions matching TRBD2. CDR1 is KGHSH and CDR2 is LQKENI in the germline V gene. The trim removed 2 bases at V and 0 bases at J, leaving 6 bases unmatched. This CDR3 spans 18 amino acids. The CDR3 sequence: CASSPGLAGTGSTDTQYF. Written as DNA, the CDR3 is TGTGCCAGCTCACCAGGACTAGCGGGGACAGGTAGCACAGATACGCAGTATTTT.

The chain recombines TRBV28 with TRBJ1-3, with D unclear. V dropped 6 bases and J dropped 2 bases, with 5 bases sitting between them. CDR1 is MDHEN and CDR2 is SYDVKM in the germline V gene. This CDR3 has 12 residues. The CDR3 region is CASSTPGNTIYF. The CDR3 coding sequence is TGTGCCAGCAGCACGCCTGGAAACACCATATATTTT. Combining the CDR3 with reference TRBV28 and TRBJ1-3 gives the whole variable domain DVKVTQSSRYLVKRTGEKVFLECVQDMDHENMFWYRQDPGLGLRLIYFSYDVKMKEKGDIPEGYSVSREKKERFSLILESASTNQTSMYLCASSTPGNTIYFGEGSWLTVV.

The chain uses TRBV7-2 and TRBJ1-5, with D unclear. V lost 2 bases, J lost 0 bases, and 8 bases lay in between. The CDR3 consists of 15 residues. Germline V lookup: CDR1 SGHTA, CDR2 FQGNSA. The DNA of the CDR3 is TGTGCCAGCAGCTTAACGGCCTATAGCAATCAGCCCCAGCATTTT. This gives the protein CASSLTAYSNQPQHF.

The count of this clone is one. V gene TRBV5-6 combines with J gene TRBJ1-1, with D unresolved. Trimming pared 3 bases from V and 7 bases from J, leaving 10 bases between. The CDR3 is 12 residues long. Germline CDR1 is SGHDT and CDR2 is YYEEEE. Here the CDR3 DNA reads TGTGCCAGCAGCTCCCAGGTCGGTGAAGCTTTCTTT. It specifies CASSSQVGEAFF.

V and J are TRBV21-1 and TRBJ2-7; no DNA check was done on the table's D call, TRBD2. TRBV21-1 counts as a pseudogene. CDR3 length equals 12 residues. CDR3 sequence (DNA): TGTGCCAGCAGCAAAGAATTCGGGGAGCAGTACTTC. This sequence encodes CASSKEFGEQYF.

This chain connects TRBV19 to TRBJ2-7; D is unclear. CDR3 length: 15 amino acids. CDR1 is LNHDA and CDR2 is SQIVND in the germline V gene (reference sequence). Trimming left V 3 bases short and J 0 bases short, with 12 bases between. CDR3 sequence: CASSIFGLPSYEQYF. For the CDR3, the DNA is TGTGCCAGTAGTATTTTTGGCCTCCCCTCCTACGAGCAGTACTTC.

The V call is TRBV5-4, the J call TRBJ1-1; no reliable D call. Germline assignment: CDR1 SGHNT and CDR2 YYREEE (reference sequence). The CDR3 totals 14 residues. Trimming shortened V by 1 base and J by 0 bases, and 7 bases separated the two germline ends. DNA of the CDR3: TGTGCCAGCAGCTTGATGAACATGAACACTGAAGCTTTCTTT. Translating gives CASSLMNMNTEAFF.

V and J are TRBV4-1 and TRBJ2-5, with 14 nucleotides matching TRBD2. The CDR3 is 19 amino acids. V shed 0 bases and J 6 bases; nucleotides not matched to a gene: 12. Germline loops: CDR1 MGHRA, CDR2 YSYEKL. The CDR3 nucleotides read TGCGCCAGCAGCCAAGATATCGGGACTAGCGGGGGCCATGGGAAGACCCAGTACTTC. Translating it yields CASSQDIGTSGGHGKTQYF.

The rearrangement links TRBV15 to TRBJ2-1, with 11 bases that match TRBD2. The CDR3 length is 15 residues. Germline V gives CDR1 LNHNV, CDR2 YYDKDF (reference sequence). The J segment lost 6 bases and the V segment lost 2 bases, leaving 3 bases of the junction unmatched. Here the CDR3 DNA reads TGTGCCACCAGCAGATCTGGACTAGCGGGCAATGAGCAGTTCTTC. Residues: CATSRSGLAGNEQFF.